One sample yielded the 15 T cell receptor beta chains listed below, sequenced in a study of Graves' ophthalmopathy and Graves' hyperthyroidism (dated by TCRdb to 2016 to 2019). The sequencing machine was an Illumina HiSeq 2000. TCR beta CDR3 regions were amplified from RNA transcripts for repertoire sequencing. HTBI primers and the Qiagen OneStep RT-PCR kit were used in a first-round RT-PCR, which was followed by a second-round multiplex PCR, size selection and purification. In-frame beta chains were kept once TCRdb had trimmed the public reads at Q25 with fastp and called clones with MiXCR. Each entry is one CDR3 protein sequence, shown with its most common DNA and genes. The sample yields around 660,000 distinct CDR3 sequences; roughly two fifths were counted once. The biggest ten clones account for about 3.3% of the sample. What was sequenced was peripheral blood. Source of these receptors: an adult man with Graves' ophthalmopathy.

The chain couples TRBV30 to TRBJ1-6; no clear D. The CDR3 has 13 residues. In germline, CDR1 is GTSNPN, CDR2 SVGIG (reference sequence). The ends were cut back, 0 bases at V and 14 bases at J, with 14 bases in the middle. The CDR3 sequence is CAWSVPPVVTLHF. CDR3 sequence (DNA): TGTGCCTGGAGTGTACCGCCCGTCGTTACCCTCCACTTT.

The V gene is TRBV29-1, the J gene TRBJ1-1; D is possibly TRBD1 (6 bases). Trimming took off 5 bases at V and 6 bases at J, with 10 bases between the two ends. The germline CDR1 and CDR2 sequences are SQVTM and ANQGSEA. This CDR3 spans 11 amino acids. The CDR3 DNA is TGCAGCGTTCTAGGGGGTGCTGAAGCTTTCTTT. Translated: CSVLGGAEAFF.

This chain connects TRBV9 to TRBJ1-2; D might be TRBD1 (5 bases). The V gene lost 2 bases and the J gene lost 4 bases, with 24 bases spanning the gap. The CDR3 has 18 residues. Looked up from germline, CDR1 is SGDLS and CDR2 is YYNGEE. The CDR3, as DNA: TGTGCCAGCAGCGTTGCCTGGCCCGAAGTACTGGGACTCTATGGCTACACCTTC. Its protein is CASSVAWPEVLGLYGYTF.

This rearrangement joins TRBV5-6 to TRBJ1-5; D is possibly TRBD1 (6 bases). The CDR3 has 15 amino acids. Between the trimmed V and J ends, which lost 1 base and 1 base, there was a span of 9 bases. CDR1 SGHDT and CDR2 YYEEEE come from the germline V gene. CDR3 nucleotide sequence: TGTGCCAGCAGCTTGAAACAGGGAAGCAATCAGCCCCAGCATTTT. The encoded protein is CASSLKQGSNQPQHF. The variable domain in full, with the rest retrieved from reference TRBV5-6 and TRBJ1-5, is DAGVTQSPTHLIKTRGQQVTLRCSPKSGHDTVSWYQQALGQGPQFIFQYYEEEERQRGNFPDRFSGHQFPNYSSELNVNALLLGDSALYLCASSLKQGSNQPQHFGDGTRLSIL.

CDR3 residues: CSTRTANTEAFF. CDR3 coding DNA: TGCAGCACCAGGACGGCGAACACTGAAGCTTTCTTT. The chain uses TRBV29-1 and TRBJ1-1; D gene unclear. Germline V gene lookup returns CDR1 SQVTM and CDR2 ANQGSEA. This CDR3 is built from 12 residues. Trimming left V 8 bases short and J 1 base short, with 11 bases between. The whole variable domain, filled in from reference TRBV29-1 and TRBJ1-1, reads SAVISQKPSRDICQRGTSLTIQCQVDSQVTMMFWYRQQPGQSLTLIATANQGSEATYESGFVIDKFPISRPNLTFSTLTVSNMSPEDSSIYLCSTRTANTEAFFGQGTRLTVV.

The CDR3 nucleotides are TGTGCCAGCAGCTTAGGGACTAGCGGGAGGAGGAGAGAGACCCAGTACTTC. Its protein product is CASSLGTSGRRRETQYF. The chain has TRBV7-2 and TRBJ2-5, with TRBD2 matching 14 bases. The CDR3 length is 17 residues. The germline CDR1 and CDR2 sequences are SGHTA and FQGNSA. V lost 1 base, J lost 4 bases, and 5 bases stayed unmatched.

The chain recombines TRBV24-1 with TRBJ2-6, with D maybe TRBD1 (5 bases). Germline V CDR1 and CDR2: KGHDR, SFDVKD. The CDR3 has 14 residues. Deletions cut 9 bases from V and 2 bases from J, with 10 bases between. The DNA of the CDR3 is TGTGCCACCGCCCCCAGGGCTGGGGCCAACGTCCTGACTTTC. Translating it yields CATAPRAGANVLTF.

Of note for this clonotype: This clone may be a read error of a much larger clone one base away. The chain uses TRBV20-1 and TRBJ1-1; D might be TRBD1 (5 bases). The CDR3 runs 14 residues. CDR1 and CDR2 (germline): DFQATT, SNEGSKA (reference sequence). The CDR3 protein is CSAIPRDLNTEASF. CDR3 nucleotide sequence: TGCAGTGCTATCCCCCGGGACCTGAACACTGAAGCTTCCTTT.

J is TRBJ1-5 and V is TRBV5-6; TRBD1 matches at 8 bases. This CDR3 is built from 14 residues. Looked up from germline, CDR1 is SGHDT and CDR2 is YYEEEE. Trimming cost V 2 bases and J 9 bases; bases outside gene matches: 7. Here the CDR3 reads CASSFRTGFGPQHF. CDR3 nucleotide sequence: TGTGCCAGCAGCTTCCGGACAGGGTTCGGGCCCCAGCATTTT.

This rearrangement joins TRBV7-9 to TRBJ2-7; 8 bases match TRBD1. Trimming cost V 5 bases and J 3 bases; bases outside gene matches: 9. Per the germline V gene, CDR1 is SEHNR and CDR2 is FQNEAQ (reference sequence). The CDR3 contains 15 residues. CDR3 protein: CASSVEGQGLYEQYF. Here the CDR3 DNA reads TGTGCCAGCAGCGTTGAAGGACAGGGCCTCTACGAGCAGTACTTC.

This clonotype was observed once. V usage is TRBV7-9 and J usage is TRBJ2-3; 12 nucleotides line up with TRBD2. The length of the CDR3 is 17 residues. V was pared by 8 bases and J by 5 bases, with 14 bases of the junction left unmatched. Germline V gives CDR1 SEHNR, CDR2 FQNEAQ (reference sequence). DNA of the CDR3: TGTGCCAGCTTACTAGCGGGGGGACCGGGGCAAGGAGATACGCAGTATTTT. Residues: CASLLAGGPGQGDTQYF.

This clonotype showed up many times. The J gene is TRBJ1-6, the V gene TRBV7-9; D not certain. CDR1 is SEHNR, CDR2 FQNEAQ, per germline (reference sequence). V was trimmed by 5 bases and J by 6 bases, leaving 14 bases between them. CDR3 length: 15 residues. CDR3 in amino acids: CASSPEGRINSPLHF. The CDR3 region has the DNA TGTGCCAGCAGCCCGGAGGGAAGGATTAATTCACCCCTCCACTTT.

V and J are TRBV7-2 and TRBJ1-2; perhaps TRBD1 as D (5 bases). Trimming cost V 5 bases and J 12 bases, with 16 bases left between them. Germline V gene sequence: CDR1 SGHTA, CDR2 FQGNSA. This CDR3 has 12 amino acids. The CDR3 coding sequence is TGTGCCAGCAGCCCGGGCGGGACTGGAAACACCTTC. Protein product: CASSPGGTGNTF.

Notes on this clonotype: A much more abundant neighbour one base away suggests this may be a read error. The chain links TRBV7-3 to TRBJ1-2; 8 bases align to TRBD1. CDR1 is SGHTA, CDR2 FQGTGA, per germline. The length of the CDR3 is 15 residues. The trim removed 7 bases at V and 6 bases at J, leaving 13 bases unmatched. This CDR3 is CASIPPNRGGDGYTF. The CDR3, as DNA: TGTGCCAGCATTCCCCCGAACAGGGGGGGGGATGGCTACACCTTC.

This clonotype was seen repeatedly, ten times or more. The chain has TRBV13 and TRBJ1-6; the D is unclear. V was cut by 1 base and J by 2 bases, with 6 bases left in between. Germline-derived CDR1 and CDR2 are PRHDT and FYEKMQ (reference sequence). This CDR3 is built from 15 residues. The CDR3 nucleotides read TGTGCCAGCAGCTTAGACGGCGCCTATAATTCACCCCTCCACTTT. Protein product: CASSLDGAYNSPLHF.